These 15 T cell receptor beta chains originate from one sample sequenced in a study of T cell responses to AZD1222 COVID-19 vaccine. The protocol was immunoSEQ multiplex PCR, while the TCRdb copy is restricted to in-frame clones and leaves out a portion. The data show some 130,000 clones, about nine tenths seen once. The sequenced sample was peripheral blood, obtained on day 0 of AZD1222 vaccination. The receptors originated from an adult in good health.

The chain carries TRBV5-4 and TRBJ2-7; 7 bases fit TRBD1. V trimming: 2 bases; J trimming: 5 bases; junction bases outside the gene matches: 13. CDR1 and CDR2 (germline): SGHNT, YYREEE (reference sequence). CDR3 length equals 16 residues. DNA for the CDR3: TGTGCCAGCAGCTTTCTTCAGGGGGTCAGAAGGGACGAGCAGTACTTC. Amino acids: CASSFLQGVRRDEQYF.

This chain links TRBV5-5 with TRBJ2-7; tentatively, D is TRBD1 or TRBD2 (5 bases each). Germline V gene data show CDR1 as SGHKS and CDR2 as YYEKEE (reference sequence). CDR3 length equals 13 residues. Trimming stripped 4 bases from V and 1 base from J, with 9 bases between. The CDR3 bases are TGTGCCAGCAGCGAGGGACCTTCCTACGAGCAGTACTTC. It translates to CASSEGPSYEQYF.

This sequence joins TRBV28 and TRBJ2-7; TRBD1 might be the D (5 bases). Trimming took 5 bases from V and 1 from J, leaving 9 bases between them. This CDR3 region has 13 residues. The germline V gene has CDR1 MDHEN and CDR2 SYDVKM. This CDR3 is CASSTDRSYEQYF. The CDR3 DNA reads as TGTGCCAGCAGTACTGACAGATCCTACGAGCAGTACTTC.

This sequence joins TRBV5-6 and TRBJ1-2; possibly TRBD1 for D (5 bases). In germline, CDR1 is SGHDT, CDR2 YYEEEE. Trimming left V 8 bases short and J 0 bases short, with 14 bases between. CDR3 length: 14 residues. The CDR3 loop reads CARGQLPSNYGYTF. The DNA of the CDR3 is TGTGCCAGGGGGCAACTCCCGTCTAACTATGGCTACACCTTC.

The chain joins TRBV18 to TRBJ1-2; 8 bases fit TRBD1. J gave up 6 bases and V 0 bases, and 6 bases lay outside the gene matches. The germline V gene encodes CDR1 KGHSH and CDR2 LQKENI. There are 15 residues in the CDR3. CDR3 in amino acids: CASSPPPDRGDGYTF. The CDR3 DNA is TGTGCCAGCTCACCACCCCCCGACAGGGGCGATGGCTACACCTTC.

This chain links TRBV5-1 with TRBJ2-7; maybe TRBD2 (6 bases). The CDR3 consists of 14 residues. Trimming shortened V by 0 bases and J by 6 bases, and 13 bases separated the two germline ends. Germline V CDR1 and CDR2: SGHRS, YFSETQ. DNA of the CDR3: TGCGCCAGCAGCTTGGCGGTTAGCGGCGGCGAGCAGTACTTC. As protein: CASSLAVSGGEQYF.

V is TRBV5-8 and J is TRBJ1-3; the D is unclear. The CDR3 has 14 amino acids. Trimming cost V 1 base and J 2 bases, with 7 bases left between them. CDR1 is SGHTS, CDR2 YDEGEE, per germline. The CDR3 spells CASSLLVTGNTIYF. In nucleotides, the CDR3 is TGTGCCAGCAGCTTGCTGGTGACTGGAAACACCATATATTTT.

This sequence joins TRBV6-2 or TRBV6-3 and TRBJ1-6; D not certain. There are 17 residues in the CDR3. V was pared by 0 bases and J by 10 bases, with 19 bases between. CDR1 is MNHEY and CDR2 is SVGEGT in the germline V gene. CDR3 region: CASSYSIWVGAESPLHF. The CDR3 DNA follows: TGTGCCAGCAGTTACTCGATTTGGGTGGGAGCCGAATCACCCCTCCACTTT.

This clone was counted a single time. The chain combines TRBV6-1 with TRBJ2-2; D tentatively fits TRBD1 or TRBD2 (6 bases each). Germline V gives CDR1 MNHNS, CDR2 SASEGT. V was cut by 4 bases and J by 5 bases, with 17 bases left in between. The CDR3 contains 16 residues. DNA of the CDR3: TGTGCCAGCAGTGCCTTGAGGGGGGCCTGGACCGGGGAGCTGTTTTTT. Amino acid sequence: CASSALRGAWTGELFF.

This clone was seen once. The chain employs TRBV27 and TRBJ2-7, with 8 bases that match TRBD2. The V segment lost 2 bases and the J segment 2 bases; nucleotides outside the gene matches: 5. This CDR3 is 15 amino acids long. Germline lookup yields CDR1 MNHEY and CDR2 SMNVEV (reference sequence). The CDR3 region is CASSLERGLPYEQYF. The CDR3 DNA is TGTGCCAGCAGTTTAGAGCGGGGGCTCCCCTACGAGCAGTACTTC.

The V gene is TRBV30, the J gene TRBJ2-3; TRBD2 is a possible D gene (5 bases). Germline V gives CDR1 GTSNPN, CDR2 SVGIG (reference sequence). Trimming shortened V by 2 bases and J by 3 bases, and 12 bases separated the two germline ends. The CDR3 runs 14 residues. The DNA of the CDR3 is TGTGCCTGGAGTTGGGGAGTAGAAACAGATACGCAGTATTTT. Protein: CAWSWGVETDTQYF. Variable domain in full (rest from reference TRBV30 and TRBJ2-3): SQTIHQWPATLVQPVGSPLSLECTVEGTSNPNLYWYRQAAGRGLQLLFYSVGIGQISSEVPQNLSASRPQDRQFILSSKKLLLSDSGFYLCAWSWGVETDTQYFGPGTRLTVL.

V usage is TRBV7-3 and J usage is TRBJ1-1; D is unclear. Germline assignment: CDR1 SGHTA and CDR2 FQGTGA. The length of the CDR3 is 15 residues. V was clipped by 1 base and J by 2 bases, with 11 bases between them. The CDR3 DNA follows: TGTGCCAGCAGCTTAATGCTCGGAGGCAACACTGAAGCTTTCTTT. Translated, it gives CASSLMLGGNTEAFF.

V and J are TRBV7-3 and TRBJ1-1; no clear D. CDR1 SGHTA and CDR2 FQGTGA come from the germline V gene. V was trimmed by 5 bases and J by 6 bases, leaving 16 bases between them. This CDR3 spans 14 amino acids. Written as DNA, the CDR3 is TGTGCCAGCAGCCCAGCTGACGGTGCCGCTGAAGCTTTCTTT. It is translated as CASSPADGAAEAFF.

This sequence joins TRBV10-3 and TRBJ1-4; 9 bases are shared with TRBD1. Germline V gene lookup returns CDR1 ENHRY and CDR2 SYGVKD. The V gene end was trimmed by 5 bases and the J gene end by 8 bases; junction bases not matched to a gene: 12. The CDR3 has 16 amino acids. CDR3 protein: CAISSYPGDREEKLFF. CDR3 in DNA: TGTGCCATCAGTTCCTATCCGGGGGACAGGGAAGAAAAACTGTTTTTT.

The V gene is TRBV3-1 (or the pseudogene TRBV3-2), the J gene TRBJ2-2; 12 nucleotides agree with TRBD2. Trimming at V came to 3 bases and at J to 2 bases, leaving 4 bases not matched to a gene. The CDR3 is 17 residues long. The germline V gene has CDR1 LGHDT and CDR2 YNNKEL (reference sequence). The CDR3 bases are TGTGCCAGCAGCCAGGGACTAGCGGGTCCTAACACCGGGGAGCTGTTTTTT. Its translation: CASSQGLAGPNTGELFF.